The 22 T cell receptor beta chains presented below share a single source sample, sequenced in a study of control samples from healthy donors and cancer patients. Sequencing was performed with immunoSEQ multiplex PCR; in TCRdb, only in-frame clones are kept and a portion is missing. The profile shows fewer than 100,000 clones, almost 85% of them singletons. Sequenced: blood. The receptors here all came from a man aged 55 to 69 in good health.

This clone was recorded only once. Here the CDR3 reads CASSLVTSGGWEQFF. In nucleotides, the CDR3 is TGTGCCAGCAGCTTAGTCACTAGCGGGGGGTGGGAGCAGTTCTTC. The chain joins TRBV11-2 to TRBJ2-1, with 12 nucleotides matching TRBD2. This CDR3 region has 15 residues. With V trimmed by 1 base and J by 10 bases, 5 bases remained unmatched. Germline assignment: CDR1 SGHAT and CDR2 FQNNGV.

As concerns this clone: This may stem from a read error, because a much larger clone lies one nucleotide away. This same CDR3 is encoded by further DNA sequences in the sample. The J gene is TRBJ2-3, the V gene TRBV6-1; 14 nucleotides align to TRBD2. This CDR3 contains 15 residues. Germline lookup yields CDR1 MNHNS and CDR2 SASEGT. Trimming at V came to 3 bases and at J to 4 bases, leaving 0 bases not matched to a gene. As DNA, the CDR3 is TGTGCCAGCAGTGAGACTAGCGGGGGGGCAGATACGCAGTATTTT. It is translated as CASSETSGGADTQYF.

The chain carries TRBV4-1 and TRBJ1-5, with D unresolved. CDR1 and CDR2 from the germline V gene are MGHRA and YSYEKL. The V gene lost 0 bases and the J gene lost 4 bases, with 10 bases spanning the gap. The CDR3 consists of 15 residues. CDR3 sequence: CASSQDRASNQPQHF. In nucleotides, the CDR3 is TGCGCCAGCAGCCAAGATCGCGCCAGTAATCAGCCCCAGCATTTT.

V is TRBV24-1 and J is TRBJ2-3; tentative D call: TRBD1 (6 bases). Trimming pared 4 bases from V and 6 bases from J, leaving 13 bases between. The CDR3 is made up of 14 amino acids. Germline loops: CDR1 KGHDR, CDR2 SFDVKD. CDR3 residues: CATSEYNDRDTQYF. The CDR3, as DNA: TGTGCCACCAGTGAATATAATGACAGGGATACGCAGTATTTT.

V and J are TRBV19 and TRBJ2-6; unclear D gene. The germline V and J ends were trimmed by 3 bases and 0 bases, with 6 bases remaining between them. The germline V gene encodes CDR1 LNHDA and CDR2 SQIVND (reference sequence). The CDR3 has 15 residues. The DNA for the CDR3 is TGTGCCAGTAGTATTGAAGGCTCTGGGGCCAACGTCCTGACTTTC. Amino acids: CASSIEGSGANVLTF.

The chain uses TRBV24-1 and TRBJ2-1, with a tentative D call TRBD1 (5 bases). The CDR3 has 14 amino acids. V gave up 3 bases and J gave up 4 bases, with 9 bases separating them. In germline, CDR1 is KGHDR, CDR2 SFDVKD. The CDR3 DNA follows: TGTGCCACCAGTGATCACGACAGATACAATGAGCAGTTCTTC. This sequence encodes CATSDHDRYNEQFF.

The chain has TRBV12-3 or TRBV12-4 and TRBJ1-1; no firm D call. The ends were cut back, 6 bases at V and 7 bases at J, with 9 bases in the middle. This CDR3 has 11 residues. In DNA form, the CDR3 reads TGTGCCAGCAGCCTCGGCCGTGAAGCTTTCTTT. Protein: CASSLGREAFF.

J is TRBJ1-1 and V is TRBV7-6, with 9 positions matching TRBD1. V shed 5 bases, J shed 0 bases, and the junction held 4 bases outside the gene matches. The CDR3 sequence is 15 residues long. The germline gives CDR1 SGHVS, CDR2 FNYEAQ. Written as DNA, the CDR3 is TGTGCCAGCAGCCCCGGACAGGGGCTGAACACTGAAGCTTTCTTT. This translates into CASSPGQGLNTEAFF.

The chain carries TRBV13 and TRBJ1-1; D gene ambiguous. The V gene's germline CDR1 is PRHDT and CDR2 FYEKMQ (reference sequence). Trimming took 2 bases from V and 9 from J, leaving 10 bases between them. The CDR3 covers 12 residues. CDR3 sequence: CASSLNTRQAFF. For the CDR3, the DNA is TGTGCCAGCAGCTTAAACACGAGGCAAGCTTTCTTT.

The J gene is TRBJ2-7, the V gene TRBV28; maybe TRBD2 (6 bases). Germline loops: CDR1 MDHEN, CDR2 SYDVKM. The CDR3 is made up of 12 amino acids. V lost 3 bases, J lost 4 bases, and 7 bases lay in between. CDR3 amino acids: CASSLTSYEQYF. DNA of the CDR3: TGTGCCAGCAGTTTGACTAGTTACGAGCAGTACTTC.

Written as DNA, the CDR3 is TGTGCCAGCACCCCGAGCCAGGTCAATGAGCAGTTCTTC. Protein product: CASTPSQVNEQFF. The chain uses TRBV6-5 and TRBJ2-1; no definite D call. This CDR3 has 13 residues. Trimming took off 7 bases at V and 6 bases at J, with 13 bases between the two ends. Germline loops: CDR1 MNHEY, CDR2 SVGAGI.

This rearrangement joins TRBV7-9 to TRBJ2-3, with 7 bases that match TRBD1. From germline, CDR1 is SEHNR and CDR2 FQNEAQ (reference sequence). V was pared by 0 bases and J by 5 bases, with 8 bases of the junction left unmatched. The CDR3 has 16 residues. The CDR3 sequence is CASSLAPTGVIDTQYF. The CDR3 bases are TGTGCCAGCAGCTTAGCCCCTACAGGGGTCATAGATACGCAGTATTTT.

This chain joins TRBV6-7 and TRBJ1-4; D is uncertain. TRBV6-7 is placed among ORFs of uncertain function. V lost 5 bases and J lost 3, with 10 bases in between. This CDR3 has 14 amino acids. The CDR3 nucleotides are TGTGCCAGCAGTCCGTACGCCTCTAATGAAAAACTGTTTTTT. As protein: CASSPYASNEKLFF.

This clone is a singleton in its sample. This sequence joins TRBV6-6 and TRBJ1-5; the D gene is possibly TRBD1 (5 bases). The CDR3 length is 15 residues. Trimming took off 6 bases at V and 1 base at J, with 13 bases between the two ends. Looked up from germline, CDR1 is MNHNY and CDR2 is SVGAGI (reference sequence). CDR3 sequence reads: CASSLTGDSNQPQHF. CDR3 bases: TGTGCCAGCAGCCTTACAGGAGACAGCAATCAGCCCCAGCATTTT.

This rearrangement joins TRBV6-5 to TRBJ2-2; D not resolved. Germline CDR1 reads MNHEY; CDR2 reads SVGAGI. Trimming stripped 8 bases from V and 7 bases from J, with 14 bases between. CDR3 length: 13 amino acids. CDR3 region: CASSQIGVGELFF. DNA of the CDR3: TGTGCCAGCTCCCAGATTGGTGTCGGGGAGCTGTTTTTT.

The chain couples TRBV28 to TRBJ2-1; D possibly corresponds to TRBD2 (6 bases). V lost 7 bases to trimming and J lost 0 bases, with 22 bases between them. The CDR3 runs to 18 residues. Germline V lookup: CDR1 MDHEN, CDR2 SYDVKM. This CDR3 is CASKFDQRAQSSYNEQFF. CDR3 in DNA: TGTGCCAGCAAATTTGACCAGCGGGCCCAAAGCTCCTACAATGAGCAGTTCTTC.

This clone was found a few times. CDR3 amino acids: CASRPQGRNSGNTIYF. The CDR3 DNA reads TGTGCAAGTCGCCCTCAGGGACGGAACTCTGGAAACACCATATATTTT. The J gene is TRBJ1-3, the V gene TRBV12-2. TRBV12-2 represents a pseudogene. The CDR3 loop spans 16 amino acids.

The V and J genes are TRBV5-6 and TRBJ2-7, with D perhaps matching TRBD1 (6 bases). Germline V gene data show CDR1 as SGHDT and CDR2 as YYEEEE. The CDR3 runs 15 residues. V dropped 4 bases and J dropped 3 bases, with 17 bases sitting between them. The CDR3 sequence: CASSQGLGDGYEQYF. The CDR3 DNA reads TGTGCCAGCAGCCAGGGGTTGGGTGACGGCTACGAGCAGTACTTC.

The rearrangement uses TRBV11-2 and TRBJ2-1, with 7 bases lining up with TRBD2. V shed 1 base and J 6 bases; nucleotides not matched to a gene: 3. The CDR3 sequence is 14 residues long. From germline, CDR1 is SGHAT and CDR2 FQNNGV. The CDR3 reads CASSLGTGGNEQFF. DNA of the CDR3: TGTGCCAGCAGCTTAGGTACGGGAGGCAATGAGCAGTTCTTC. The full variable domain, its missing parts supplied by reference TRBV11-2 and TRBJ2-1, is EAGVAQSPRYKIIEKRQSVAFWCNPISGHATLYWYQQILGQGPKLLIQFQNNGVVDDSQLPKDRFSAERLKGVDSTLKIQPAKLEDSAVYLCASSLGTGGNEQFFGPGTRLTVL.

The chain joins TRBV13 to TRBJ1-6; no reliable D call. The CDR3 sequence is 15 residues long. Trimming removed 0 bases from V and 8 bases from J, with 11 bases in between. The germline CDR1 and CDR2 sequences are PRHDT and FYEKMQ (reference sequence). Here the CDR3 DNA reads TGTGCCAGCAGCTTAGGCCGGGGAATGGATTCACCCCTCCACTTT. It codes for CASSLGRGMDSPLHF.

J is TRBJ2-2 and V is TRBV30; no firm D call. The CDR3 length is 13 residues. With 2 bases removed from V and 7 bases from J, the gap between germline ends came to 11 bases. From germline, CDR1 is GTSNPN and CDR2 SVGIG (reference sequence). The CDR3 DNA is TGTGCCTGGAGTATAAGGGCGGTCGGGGAGCTGTTTTTT. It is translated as CAWSIRAVGELFF.

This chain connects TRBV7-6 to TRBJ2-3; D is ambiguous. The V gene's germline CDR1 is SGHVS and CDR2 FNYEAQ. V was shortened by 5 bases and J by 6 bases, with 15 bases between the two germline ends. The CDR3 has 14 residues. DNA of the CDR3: TGTGCCAGCAGCCCGGTAGGGCCCTGGGATACGCAGTATTTT. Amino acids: CASSPVGPWDTQYF.